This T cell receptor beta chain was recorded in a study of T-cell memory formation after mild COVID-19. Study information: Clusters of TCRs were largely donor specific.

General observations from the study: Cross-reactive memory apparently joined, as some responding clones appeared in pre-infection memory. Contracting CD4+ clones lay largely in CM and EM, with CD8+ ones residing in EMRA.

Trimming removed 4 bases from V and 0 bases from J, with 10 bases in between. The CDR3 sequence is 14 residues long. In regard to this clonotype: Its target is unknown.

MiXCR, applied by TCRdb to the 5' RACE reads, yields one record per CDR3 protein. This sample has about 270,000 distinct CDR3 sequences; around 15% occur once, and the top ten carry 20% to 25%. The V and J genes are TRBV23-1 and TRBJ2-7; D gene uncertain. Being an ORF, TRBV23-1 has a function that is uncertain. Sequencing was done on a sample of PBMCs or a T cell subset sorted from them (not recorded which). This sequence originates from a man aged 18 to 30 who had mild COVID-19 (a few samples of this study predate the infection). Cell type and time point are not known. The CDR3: CASSRVWGSYEQYF. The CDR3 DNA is TGCGCCAGCAGTCGGGTGTGGGGCTCCTACGAGCAGTACTTC.